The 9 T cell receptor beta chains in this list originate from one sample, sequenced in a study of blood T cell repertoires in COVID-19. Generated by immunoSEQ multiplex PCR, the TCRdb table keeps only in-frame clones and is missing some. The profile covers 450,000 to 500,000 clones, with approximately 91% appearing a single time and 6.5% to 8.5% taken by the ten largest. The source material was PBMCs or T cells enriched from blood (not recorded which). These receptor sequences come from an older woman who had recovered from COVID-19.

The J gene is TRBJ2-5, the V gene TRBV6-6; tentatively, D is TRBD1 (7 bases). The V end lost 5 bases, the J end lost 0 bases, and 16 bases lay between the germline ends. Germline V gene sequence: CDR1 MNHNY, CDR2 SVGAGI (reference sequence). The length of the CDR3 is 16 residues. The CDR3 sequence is CASSPPRGDYQETQYF. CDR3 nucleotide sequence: TGTGCCAGCAGTCCCCCCAGGGGGGATTACCAAGAGACCCAGTACTTC.

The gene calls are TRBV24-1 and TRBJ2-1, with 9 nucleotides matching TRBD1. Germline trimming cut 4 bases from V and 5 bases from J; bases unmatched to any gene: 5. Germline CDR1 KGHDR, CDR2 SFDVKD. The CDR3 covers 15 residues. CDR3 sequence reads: CATSDSGQGHNEQFF. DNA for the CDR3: TGTGCCACCAGTGACTCCGGACAGGGGCACAATGAGCAGTTCTTC.

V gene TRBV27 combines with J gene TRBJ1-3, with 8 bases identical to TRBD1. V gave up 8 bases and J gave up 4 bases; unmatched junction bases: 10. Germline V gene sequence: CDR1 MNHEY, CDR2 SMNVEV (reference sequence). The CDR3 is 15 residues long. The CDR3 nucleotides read TGTGCCAGCGGATCTCTCGGACAGGGAGGAAACACCATATATTTT. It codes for CASGSLGQGGNTIYF.

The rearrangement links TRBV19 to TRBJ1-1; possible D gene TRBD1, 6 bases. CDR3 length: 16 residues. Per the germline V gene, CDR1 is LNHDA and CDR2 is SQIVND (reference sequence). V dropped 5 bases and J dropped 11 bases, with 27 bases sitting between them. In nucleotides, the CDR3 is TGTGCCAGTAGTGTCGGGACACTTATCGGCCCCGCGAGGGCTTTCTTT. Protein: CASSVGTLIGPARAFF.

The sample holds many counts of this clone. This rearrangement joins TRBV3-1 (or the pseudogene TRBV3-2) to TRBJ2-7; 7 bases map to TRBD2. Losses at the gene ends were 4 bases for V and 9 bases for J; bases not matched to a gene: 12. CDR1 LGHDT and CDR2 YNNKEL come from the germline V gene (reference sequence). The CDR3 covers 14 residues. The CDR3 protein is CASSPGRGAGRQYV. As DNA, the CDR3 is TGTGCCAGCAGCCCAGGGAGGGGCGCCGGACGGCAGTACGTC.

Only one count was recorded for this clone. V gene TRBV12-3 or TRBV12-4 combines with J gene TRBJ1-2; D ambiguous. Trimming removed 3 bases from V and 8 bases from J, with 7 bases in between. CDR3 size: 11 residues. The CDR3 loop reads CASSLVRGYTF. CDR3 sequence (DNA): TGTGCCAGCAGTTTGGTTAGAGGCTACACCTTC.

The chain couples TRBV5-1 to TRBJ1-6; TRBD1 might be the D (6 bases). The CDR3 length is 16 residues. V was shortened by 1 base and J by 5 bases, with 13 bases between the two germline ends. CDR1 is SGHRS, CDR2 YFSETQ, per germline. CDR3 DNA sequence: TGCGCCAGCAGCTTGACCACGACAGGAGATAATTCACCCCTCCACTTT. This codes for CASSLTTTGDNSPLHF.

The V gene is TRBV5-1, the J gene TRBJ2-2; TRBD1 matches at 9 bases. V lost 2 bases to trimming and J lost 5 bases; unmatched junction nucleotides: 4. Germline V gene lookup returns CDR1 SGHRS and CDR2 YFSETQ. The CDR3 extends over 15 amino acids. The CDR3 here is CASSLQGARTGELFF. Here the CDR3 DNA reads TGCGCCAGCAGCTTACAGGGGGCGAGGACCGGGGAGCTGTTTTTT.

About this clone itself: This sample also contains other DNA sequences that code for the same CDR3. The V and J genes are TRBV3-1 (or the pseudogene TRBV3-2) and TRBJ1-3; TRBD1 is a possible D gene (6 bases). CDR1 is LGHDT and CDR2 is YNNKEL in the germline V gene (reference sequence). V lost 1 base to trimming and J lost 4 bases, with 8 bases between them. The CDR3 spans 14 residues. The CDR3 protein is CASSQAGAGNTIYF. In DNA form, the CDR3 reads TGTGCCAGCAGCCAAGCAGGGGCCGGAAACACCATATATTTT.